Presented here are 19 T cell receptor beta chains from one specimen sequenced in a study of blood T cell repertoires in COVID-19. Measured with immunoSEQ multiplex PCR; TCRdb has only the in-frame clones, and not every one. The sample lists about 250,000 clones, approximately 90% occurring once. What was sequenced was peripheral blood. These receptors all come from a woman aged 40 to 50 who had recovered from COVID-19.

As for this clone: The junction differs from germline at one of its ends, possibly a read error. The chain has TRBV12-3 or TRBV12-4 and TRBJ2-2; 9 bases are shared with TRBD2. The CDR3 runs to 12 residues. The DNA for the CDR3 is TGCGCGGGAGGGCGGGGCACCGGGGAGCTGTTTTTT. Translation: CAGGRGTGELFF.

The chain couples TRBV6-1 to TRBJ2-3; tentatively, D is TRBD1 (7 bases). Germline V gene lookup returns CDR1 MNHNS and CDR2 SASEGT. With 2 bases removed from V and 4 bases from J, the gap between germline ends came to 16 bases. The CDR3 covers 16 residues. The DNA of the CDR3 is TGTGCCAGCAGTGAATGGGCGGAGGGGGCGGCAGATACGCAGTATTTT. Its protein product is CASSEWAEGAADTQYF.

The chain recombines TRBV6-2 or TRBV6-3 with TRBJ1-5; the match to TRBD1 covers 7 bases. CDR3 length: 17 amino acids. CDR1 is MNHEY and CDR2 is SVGEGT in the germline V gene. V lost 2 bases to trimming and J lost 1 base; unmatched junction nucleotides: 8. The CDR3 bases are TGTGCCAGCAGTTACGGGACAGCGGGTTTCAGCAATCAGCCCCAGCATTTT. Residues: CASSYGTAGFSNQPQHF.

V is TRBV7-2 and J is TRBJ1-4; D is possibly TRBD1 (5 bases). The V gene lost 1 base and the J gene lost 10 bases, with 16 bases spanning the gap. The germline V gene encodes CDR1 SGHTA and CDR2 FQGNSA. The CDR3 has 15 amino acids. As DNA, the CDR3 is TGTGCCAGCAGCTTAGTGGGGCAGGGTGGGCGAAAACTGTTTTTT. Translation: CASSLVGQGGRKLFF.

The CDR3 bases are TGTGCCAGCAGTTTTAACCCGGGGCCCCAGCATTTT. Its protein product is CASSFNPGPQHF. The chain recombines TRBV12-3 or TRBV12-4 with TRBJ1-5; D unclear. This CDR3 spans 12 amino acids. Trimming left V 3 bases short and J 9 bases short, with 9 bases between.

The V call is TRBV6-5, the J call TRBJ2-1; TRBD2 agrees at 10 bases. The CDR3 length is 15 residues. Germline V gene sequence: CDR1 MNHEY, CDR2 SVGAGI. V was clipped by 6 bases and J by 8 bases; unmatched bases: 10. CDR3 sequence: CASRHLSGREDEQFF. As DNA, the CDR3 is TGTGCCAGCAGGCACTTAAGCGGGAGGGAGGATGAGCAGTTCTTC.

The gene calls are TRBV6-5 and TRBJ2-1; 9 bases are a match to TRBD2. Germline V gene data show CDR1 as MNHEY and CDR2 as SVGAGI. CDR3 length equals 16 residues. V was clipped by 4 bases and J by 2 bases; unmatched bases: 6. The CDR3 is CASSSPAGGPYNEQFF. CDR3 bases: TGTGCCAGCAGTTCTCCGGCGGGAGGGCCCTACAATGAGCAGTTCTTC.

The chain carries TRBV27 and TRBJ1-1; TRBD1 aligns across 10 bases. V shed 4 bases, J shed 4 bases, and the junction held 3 bases outside the gene matches. Looked up from germline, CDR1 is MNHEY and CDR2 is SMNVEV (reference sequence). The CDR3 contains 14 residues. The CDR3 sequence: CASSSRTGGTEAFF. CDR3 bases: TGTGCCAGCAGTTCCCGGACAGGGGGCACTGAAGCTTTCTTT.

The V and J genes are TRBV18 and TRBJ2-1; the match to TRBD2 covers 13 bases. The CDR3 is 16 residues long. Unmatched junction bases numbered 5, after V lost 3 bases and J lost 6 bases. The germline V gene has CDR1 KGHSH and CDR2 LQKENI. The CDR3: CASSPLGLAGANEQFF. CDR3 in DNA: TGTGCCAGCTCACCCCTCGGACTAGCGGGAGCCAATGAGCAGTTCTTC. Filled out from reference TRBV18 and TRBJ2-1, the complete variable domain reads NAGVMQNPRHLVRRRGQEARLRCSPMKGHSHVYWYRQLPEEGLKFMVYLQKENIIDESGMPKERFSAEFPKEGPSILRIQQVVRGDSAAYFCASSPLGLAGANEQFFGPGTRLTVL.

This chain connects TRBV7-3 to TRBJ1-2, with unresolved D. CDR3 length equals 13 residues. Trimming pared 7 bases from V and 5 bases from J, leaving 14 bases between. The V gene's germline CDR1 is SGHTA and CDR2 FQGTGA. This CDR3 reads CASKEGGNYGYTF. The CDR3 DNA follows: TGTGCCAGCAAAGAGGGAGGAAATTATGGCTACACCTTC.

V usage is TRBV9 and J usage is TRBJ2-2; 9 positions agree with TRBD1. CDR1 is SGDLS, CDR2 YYNGEE, per germline. The CDR3 loop spans 14 amino acids. J gave up 11 bases and V 0 bases, and 5 bases lay outside the gene matches. The CDR3 sequence is CASSVGQGGAELFF. DNA of the CDR3: TGTGCCAGCAGCGTAGGACAGGGGGGAGCCGAGCTGTTTTTT.

The J gene is TRBJ2-1, the V gene TRBV12-5, with TRBD1 matching over 7 bases. Germline loops: CDR1 LGHNT, CDR2 FRNRAP. This CDR3 has 16 amino acids. V dropped 4 bases and J dropped 0; count of bases not matched to a gene: 6. CDR3 DNA: TGTGCTAGTGGTTCGTCGGGGACAGACTCCTACAATGAGCAGTTCTTC. It yields the protein CASGSSGTDSYNEQFF.

V gene TRBV27 combines with J gene TRBJ2-7; D unclear. This CDR3 has 11 amino acids. The germline V and J ends were trimmed by 5 bases and 2 bases, with 4 bases remaining between them. Germline-derived CDR1 and CDR2 are MNHEY and SMNVEV (reference sequence). The CDR3 sequence: CASSPTYEQYV. The CDR3 DNA reads as TGTGCCAGCAGTCCCACCTACGAGCAGTACGTC.

The rearrangement links TRBV7-8 to TRBJ2-2; 10 bases are shared with TRBD2. The CDR3 runs to 18 residues. The V segment lost 0 bases and the J segment 5 bases; nucleotides outside the gene matches: 9. From germline, CDR1 is SGHVS and CDR2 FQNEAQ. CDR3 region: CASSLARHGTSVTGELFF. In nucleotides, the CDR3 is TGTGCCAGCAGCTTAGCCCGCCACGGGACTAGCGTGACCGGGGAGCTGTTTTTT.

The chain carries TRBV11-3 and TRBJ2-1, with D tentatively TRBD2 (6 bases). CDR3 length: 16 amino acids. Trimming removed 1 base from V and 4 bases from J, with 14 bases in between. From germline, CDR1 is SGHNT and CDR2 YENEEA. The CDR3 region has the DNA TGTGCCAGCAGCTTAGGGGCGGGACTCAAATACAATGAGCAGTTCTTC. It encodes CASSLGAGLKYNEQFF.

The chain couples TRBV19 to TRBJ2-7; perhaps TRBD1 as D (5 bases). This CDR3 spans 15 amino acids. Germline values: CDR1 LNHDA, CDR2 SQIVND (reference sequence). Trimming removed 1 base at V and 2 bases at J, with 12 bases between. The CDR3, as DNA: TGTGCCAGTAGTATAGGTCCAGGGCAGGCCTACGAGCAGTACTTC. This translates into CASSIGPGQAYEQYF.

CDR3: CASSYSSKSEAFF. Here the CDR3 DNA reads TGTGCCAGCAGTTACTCGAGTAAAAGTGAAGCTTTCTTT. This chain joins TRBV6-5 and TRBJ1-1; D ambiguous. CDR1 and CDR2 (germline): MNHEY, SVGAGI. The CDR3 loop spans 13 amino acids. V was trimmed by 0 bases and J by 7 bases, leaving 9 bases between them.

The gene calls are TRBV6-2 or TRBV6-3 and TRBJ1-2; D is uncertain. This CDR3 contains 14 residues. In germline, CDR1 is MNHEY, CDR2 SVGEGT. Trimming took 0 bases from V and 0 from J, leaving 5 bases between them. CDR3 protein: CASSYSSANYGYTF. The CDR3 bases are TGTGCCAGCAGTTACTCTTCGGCTAACTATGGCTACACCTTC.

V usage is TRBV7-2 and J usage is TRBJ2-7, with 10 bases identical to TRBD2. CDR3 length: 16 residues. CDR1 and CDR2 (germline): SGHTA, FQGNSA. J gave up 4 bases and V 2 bases, and 8 bases lay outside the gene matches. The CDR3 here is CASSLTKREGRYEQYF. CDR3 sequence (DNA): TGTGCCAGCAGCTTAACCAAGCGGGAGGGCCGGTACGAGCAGTACTTC. Complete variable domain (other parts from reference TRBV7-2 and TRBJ2-7): GAGVSQSPSNKVTEKGKDVELRCDPISGHTALYWYRQSLGQGLEFLIYFQGNSAPDKSGLPSDRFSAERTGGSVSTLTIQRTQQEDSAVYLCASSLTKREGRYEQYFGPGTRLTVT.